What follows is one T cell receptor (beta chain) and its context. This CDR3 region has 11 residues. The ends were cut back, 7 bases at V and 9 bases at J, with 11 bases in the middle. The germline V gene has CDR1 SGHRS and CDR2 YFSETQ. This entry comes from a study of graft-versus-host responses after intestinal transplantation. The data were produced by immunoSEQ multiplex PCR, yet TCRdb's version contains in-frame clones alone and is incomplete. The sample lists 65,000 to 85,000 clones, approximately 92% occurring once. The sample here was bone marrow, taken 734 days after intestinal transplantation. The chain is built from TRBV5-1 and TRBJ2-1; possible D gene TRBD2, 5 bases. The clonotype originates from a human patient who received an intestinal transplant, so some T cells may come from the graft donor. This CDR3 is CASGLPGEQFF. As DNA, the CDR3 is TGCGCCAGCGGACTTCCGGGTGAGCAGTTCTTC.